This TCR beta chain was recorded in a study of blood T cell repertoires in COVID-19. The germline gives CDR1 SNHLY, CDR2 FYNNEI. Trimming left V 10 bases short and J 5 bases short, with 21 bases between. This CDR3 comprises 14 residues. In the original analysis: Estimation of nucleated cell counts was performed using reference gene primer amplification. Assay: immunoSEQ multiplex PCR; the TCRdb copy retains only in-frame clones and omits some. The DNA gave D and trimming, while V, J and clone size come from that table. The sample includes about 400,000 clones, around 89% of them seen just once. V gene TRBV2 combines with J gene TRBJ2-7, with D possibly matching TRBD1 (8 bases). The origin of this receptor is a woman aged 25 to 45 with acute or convalescent COVID-19. The sequencing sample was made of peripheral blood. In DNA form, the CDR3 reads TGTGCCATCCTCCGAGACAGGGGAGGGAACGAGCAGTACTTC. It specifies CAILRDRGGNEQYF.